The subject of this entry is one TCR beta chain. Its antigen remains unidentified. These data are taken from a study of sequential checkpoint blockade in melanoma. As for the study in general: TCRbeta immunosequencing was performed on DNA from 75 to 95 pretreatment melanoma tumor samples. After nivolumab or ipilimumab alone, about 22 patients had week-13 rebiopsies. Study-wide results and caveats: T-cell fraction and clonality followed PD-L1 and CD8+ counts, not mutational load.

The treatment was: randomized to nivolumab then ipilimumab (arm A) or the reverse (arm B). The CDR3 has 13 residues. Per germline, CDR1 MDHEN and CDR2 SYDVKM. Trimming took 6 bases from V and 7 from J, leaving 15 bases between them. Libraries were prepared by immunoSEQ multiplex PCR; TCRdb keeps only in-frame clonotypes and omits some of them. The sample consists of about 9,600 clones, 24% of them appearing once. This receptor was obtained from a human donor with melanoma. The material sequenced was tumor tissue (inferred from file names), taken from a patient given nivolumab and ipilimumab in sequence. This sequence joins TRBV28 and TRBJ1-1; D might be TRBD1 (6 bases). CDR3 DNA sequence: TGTGCCAGCAGCCTCGGTAGGGGGGGTGAAGCTTTCTTT. It encodes CASSLGRGGEAFF.